Given below is one T cell receptor beta chain in context. Its target is not known. Some clones are missing from TCRdb's copy, which holds only in-frame ones; the method was immunoSEQ multiplex PCR. The table shows approximately 150,000 clones, with 75% to 90% occurring only once. This sample is part of a study of Ad26.COV2.S vaccination and SARS-CoV-2 variants. Study-wide results and limits: Breadth measured for non-spike TCRs was similar across vaccine and placebo recipients.

This CDR3 is built from 13 residues. Germline CDR1 SGHAT, CDR2 FQNNGV. Losses at the gene ends were 2 bases for V and 5 bases for J; bases not matched to a gene: 3. The clonotype was recovered from a human donor who had recovered from COVID-19. The starting material was peripheral blood, obtained after recovery from COVID-19. The chain employs TRBV11-2 and TRBJ2-7; 7 bases align to TRBD1. CDR3 DNA: TGTGCCAGCAGCTTACTACAGGGGAACGAGCAGTACTTC. Translation: CASSLLQGNEQYF.